This T cell receptor (beta chain) was found in a study of T-cell reconstitution after alpha-beta-depleted transplantation in children. Unique molecular identifiers were incorporated into the prepared TCRbeta library. MiXCR, run by TCRdb on the PCR reads, gives a single entry per CDR3 protein. Here the sample spans 200,000 to 300,000 distinct CDR3 sequences, 6.5% to 10% being singletons. Of note for this clonotype: Its specificity is not known.

Germline loops: CDR1 LGHNA, CDR2 YNFKEQ. V lost 9 bases to trimming and J lost 5 bases, with 8 bases between them. The CDR3 loop spans 11 amino acids. Overall study results and limits: At one year after transplant, newly produced T cells mostly accounted for T-cell counts and diversity. As was reported, about two months after transplant, alpha-beta T cells came from several hundred expanded graft clones. Diversity of TCRbeta at day 60 was high in some patients, arising from surviving recipient T cells and thymic progenitors.

This TCR derives from a male patient younger than 18 who had a stem cell transplant for acute lymphoblastic leukemia, so the T cells may come from the graft donor. The gene calls are TRBV4-2 and TRBJ1-3; D is unresolved. Here the sequenced sample was PBMCs, mostly from graft donor cells, taken 180 days after TCRalphabeta/CD19-depleted stem cell transplant. As DNA, the CDR3 is TGTGCCAGGGGCCACCGAAACACCATATATTTT. Residues: CARGHRNTIYF.